Listed here is a single T cell receptor beta chain. The sample originates from a study of technical replicates of blood from several donors. With V trimmed by 6 bases and J by 3 bases, 3 bases remained unmatched. Germline CDR1 and CDR2: MDHEN and SYDVKM. This CDR3 is 13 amino acids long. Profiling relied on immunoSEQ multiplex PCR, and the TCRdb table lists in-frame clones only, not all of them. The sample includes roughly 76,000 clones, 90% to 95% seen only once; the top ten take about 0.39%. Input material: T cells isolated from PBMCs. The chain carries TRBV28 and TRBJ2-7, with TRBD2 matching over 9 bases. This sequence was found in a human donor in good health. The CDR3 DNA reads as TGTGCCAGCAGCCATAGCGGGAGCTACGAGCAGTACTTC. Protein: CASSHSGSYEQYF.